The 12 T cell receptor beta chains in this list originate from one sample, sequenced in a study of regulatory T cells in long-lasting Graves disease. Regarding time point: persistent/refractory GD, antithyroid drugs over 5 years with positive TRAb. There was RNA extracted from PBMCs, and the TCR library was made from it. Library construction for TCR beta used iRepertoire HTBI primers and Arm-PCR of CDR3 regions. TCRdb passed the multiplex PCR reads through MiXCR, listing each CDR3 protein once. The profile shows hundreds of thousands of distinct CDR3 sequences, about 30% of them singletons. The material sequenced was peripheral blood mononuclear cells (PBMCs), taken when the disease was refractory, from a patient treated with antithyroid drugs. These receptors were collected from a female donor with Graves disease.

This chain links TRBV6-1 with TRBJ1-5; maybe TRBD1 (5 bases). The CDR3 runs 18 residues. Trimming stripped 3 bases from V and 0 bases from J, with 18 bases between. Germline loops: CDR1 MNHNS, CDR2 SASEGT. Here the CDR3 reads CASSEGPGTGYSNQPQHF. The CDR3 DNA is TGTGCCAGCAGTGAGGGACCGGGAACAGGCTATAGCAATCAGCCCCAGCATTTT.

This clonotype was detected only a few times. CDR3 sequence: CASSERGRQNIQYF. The DNA for the CDR3 is TGTGCCAGCAGTGAGCGAGGGAGACAAAACATTCAGTACTTC. V and J are TRBV6-1 and TRBJ2-4; the D gene is possibly TRBD2 (5 bases). Trimming took 3 bases from V and 5 from J, leaving 11 bases between them. CDR1 and CDR2 (germline): MNHNS, SASEGT. This CDR3 is 14 amino acids long.

The J gene is TRBJ2-3, the V gene TRBV28, with D hard to call. Germline loops: CDR1 MDHEN, CDR2 SYDVKM. Trimming took off 2 bases at V and 2 bases at J, with 14 bases between the two ends. The CDR3 runs to 16 residues. The CDR3 coding sequence is TGTGCCAGCAGTTTAGAGCTTACCACATCCACAGATACGCAGTATTTT. Translated, it gives CASSLELTTSTDTQYF.

The chain joins TRBV6-4 to TRBJ2-1, with D hard to call. Germline V gives CDR1 MRHNA, CDR2 SNTAGT. V shed 3 bases and J shed 8 bases, with 11 bases lying between them. The CDR3 covers 13 residues. CDR3 coding DNA: TGTGCCAGCAGTGAAATTGGGCGCGATGAGCAGTTCTTC. Encoded protein: CASSEIGRDEQFF.

The sample holds a few counts of this clonotype. This chain connects TRBV6-1 to TRBJ2-2, with TRBD2 matching 11 bases. The CDR3 runs to 16 residues. Germline CDR1 reads MNHNS; CDR2 reads SASEGT. The V and J ends lost 8 bases and 6 bases, in that order; junction bases with no gene match: 11. The CDR3 region has the DNA TGTGCCAGCTTGCTTAGCGGGAGGGTCAGGGCCGGGGAGCTGTTTTTT. This sequence encodes CASLLSGRVRAGELFF.

This clonotype has ten or more counts. The chain employs TRBV7-2 and TRBJ2-5; TRBD2 aligns across 15 bases. Per the germline V gene, CDR1 is SGHTA and CDR2 is FQGNSA. Losses at the gene ends were 7 bases for V and 4 bases for J; bases not matched to a gene: 10. The CDR3 consists of 17 residues. CDR3 loop: CASTPLRGLAGGETQYF. For the CDR3, the DNA is TGTGCCAGCACCCCCCTCCGGGGACTAGCGGGAGGAGAGACCCAGTACTTC.

This clonotype was found a few times. The genes are TRBV5-1 and TRBJ1-1, with D tentatively TRBD1 (6 bases). The germline V gene has CDR1 SGHRS and CDR2 YFSETQ. Trimming shortened V by 3 bases and J by 4 bases, and 13 bases separated the two germline ends. This CDR3 is built from 14 residues. CDR3 sequence reads: CASSSRGGFTEAFF. CDR3 nucleotide sequence: TGCGCCAGCAGCTCTAGAGGGGGATTCACTGAAGCTTTCTTT. The whole variable domain, filled in from reference TRBV5-1 and TRBJ1-1, reads KAGVTQTPRYLIKTRGQQVTLSCSPISGHRSVSWYQQTPGQGLQFLFEYFSETQRNKGNFPGRFSGRQFSNSRSEMNVSTLELGDSALYLCASSSRGGFTEAFFGQGTRLTVV.

A few counts support this clonotype. This chain connects TRBV28 to TRBJ1-6; D might be TRBD1 (5 bases). This CDR3 is built from 14 residues. Per the germline V gene, CDR1 is MDHEN and CDR2 is SYDVKM. The V gene lost 5 bases and the J gene lost 5 bases, with 10 bases spanning the gap. The CDR3: CASSLSGDNSPLHF. The CDR3 coding sequence is TGTGCCAGCAGTCTATCGGGGGATAATTCACCCCTCCACTTT.

This chain uses TRBV5-1 with TRBJ1-4; D is possibly TRBD1 (6 bases). V was clipped by 4 bases and J by 0 bases, with 16 bases between them. Germline V gives CDR1 SGHRS, CDR2 YFSETQ. The CDR3 is made up of 17 amino acids. CDR3 sequence reads: CASSGGQGPATNEKLFF. The DNA of the CDR3 is TGCGCCAGCAGCGGAGGGCAGGGGCCAGCAACTAATGAAAAACTGTTTTTT.

The J gene is TRBJ2-2, the V gene TRBV28, with 11 bases that match TRBD1. Germline lookup yields CDR1 MDHEN and CDR2 SYDVKM. With 2 bases clipped from V and 4 bases from J, the junction kept 3 bases outside the gene matches. The CDR3 is 16 residues long. CDR3 region: CASSLIGTGGTGELFF. The CDR3 region has the DNA TGTGCCAGCAGTTTAATTGGGACAGGGGGCACCGGGGAGCTGTTTTTT.

About this clonotype: A much larger clone lies a single base off, so this may be a read error. The rearrangement uses TRBV7-9 and TRBJ2-7; 11 bases are a match to TRBD2. This CDR3 is 16 amino acids long. Germline V gene lookup returns CDR1 SEHNR and CDR2 FQNEAQ (reference sequence). V lost 6 bases and J lost 2; bases outside the gene matches: 9. In nucleotides, the CDR3 is TGTGCCAGCAGTTGGCCCGGGACTAGCGGTACCTACGAGCAGTACTTC. Protein sequence: CASSWPGTSGTYEQYF.

This clonotype was seen only a few times. V usage is TRBV7-9 and J usage is TRBJ1-5; a possible D gene is TRBD1 (6 bases). V was cut by 1 base and J by 7 bases, with 20 bases left in between. The CDR3 totals 17 residues. From germline, CDR1 is SEHNR and CDR2 FQNEAQ (reference sequence). The CDR3 loop is CASSLVDFGGREQPQHF. The CDR3 region has the DNA TGTGCCAGCAGCTTAGTGGATTTCGGGGGCAGAGAACAGCCCCAGCATTTT.